This T cell receptor beta chain was recovered during a study of cytomegalovirus exposure and HLA in healthy donors. Study results and limitations: Roughly uniform sequencing depth across donors was assumed, possibly incorrectly. Reported results showed that the classifier diagnosed cytomegalovirus status with high specificity and sensitivity. In an earlier analysis, most TCR beta V segments were productive about 87% or about 30% of the time. Within the data, a cluster of highly shared sequence variants was likely a sequencing artifact.

The PCR had 60 Vbeta and 13 Jbeta primers. Libraries were prepared by immunoSEQ multiplex PCR; TCRdb keeps only in-frame clonotypes and omits some of them. Recorded for this sample: under 95,000 clones. Concerning this clone: Its target is not known.

This CDR3 is 18 amino acids long. The germline V gene has CDR1 MNHEY and CDR2 SMNVEV (reference sequence). Trimming cost V 5 bases and J 0 bases, with 20 bases left between them. This receptor was obtained from a female donor in good health and CMV-seropositive. Sample: PBMCs. V gene TRBV27 combines with J gene TRBJ1-5, with D hard to call. The DNA for the CDR3 is TGTGCCAGCAGTCTCACACCCCGACTCACCCATAGCAATCAGCCCCAGCATTTT. This translates into CASSLTPRLTHSNQPQHF.